One and the same sample provided the 24 T cell receptor beta chains below, sequenced in a study of cytomegalovirus exposure and HLA in healthy donors. The method was immunoSEQ multiplex PCR; TCRdb's version includes in-frame clones alone and lacks a portion of them. The table includes about 74,000 clones, roughly 94% detected once. The material sequenced was PBMCs. These receptor sequences come from a woman aged 18-29 years in good health and CMV-seropositive.

The chain is built from TRBV5-1 and TRBJ2-3, with 11 bases aligning to TRBD2. CDR3 length equals 16 residues. Trimming took 5 bases from V and 2 from J; bases not matched to a gene: 7. Germline CDR1 is SGHRS and CDR2 is YFSETQ. CDR3 residues: CASRASGGRTTDTQYF. As DNA, the CDR3 is TGCGCCAGCAGGGCTAGCGGGGGGCGGACCACAGATACGCAGTATTTT.

The chain has TRBV6-1 and TRBJ1-1; D is perhaps TRBD1 (5 bases). Deletions cut 5 bases from V and 0 bases from J, with 10 bases between. Looked up from germline, CDR1 is MNHNS and CDR2 is SASEGT. The CDR3 has 14 amino acids. CDR3 DNA sequence: TGTGCCAGCAGTAGTAAGGGGTTGAACACTGAAGCTTTCTTT. Its translation: CASSSKGLNTEAFF.

This clone was recorded only once. This chain uses TRBV9 with TRBJ1-1; D gene unclear. Germline loops: CDR1 SGDLS, CDR2 YYNGEE. V dropped 0 bases and J dropped 1 base, with 4 bases sitting between them. This CDR3 region has 13 residues. The CDR3 DNA reads TGTGCCAGCAGCGTAGTATCGAACACTGAAGCTTTCTTT. Its translation: CASSVVSNTEAFF.

The V and J genes are TRBV6-6 and TRBJ2-1; possibly TRBD2 for D (5 bases). Trimming removed 7 bases from V and 9 bases from J, with 19 bases in between. This CDR3 has 14 amino acids. Germline CDR1 reads MNHNY; CDR2 reads SVGAGI (reference sequence). This CDR3 reads CASNDYPPGGEQFF. The CDR3 coding sequence is TGTGCCAGCAATGACTACCCCCCTGGCGGTGAGCAGTTCTTC.

This chain uses TRBV7-9 with TRBJ2-1; D call uncertain. CDR3 size: 13 residues. Per the germline V gene, CDR1 is SEHNR and CDR2 is FQNEAQ (reference sequence). V was shortened by 3 bases and J by 2 bases, with 5 bases between the two germline ends. CDR3: CASSFRAYNEQFF. The CDR3 coding sequence is TGTGCCAGCAGCTTCCGGGCCTACAATGAGCAGTTCTTC.

This sequence joins TRBV4-2 and TRBJ2-3; 8 bases match TRBD2. V was pared by 1 base and J by 5 bases, with 8 bases of the junction left unmatched. CDR3 size: 16 residues. Germline CDR1 and CDR2: LGHNA and YNFKEQ. CDR3 sequence: CASSQVTSGGGDTQYF. For the CDR3, the DNA is TGTGCCAGCAGCCAAGTAACTAGCGGCGGGGGAGATACGCAGTATTTT.

The rearrangement links TRBV7-9 to TRBJ2-1; tentative D call: TRBD2 (5 bases). This CDR3 spans 16 amino acids. Germline loops: CDR1 SEHNR, CDR2 FQNEAQ (reference sequence). Trimming stripped 1 base from V and 6 bases from J, with 16 bases between. Here the CDR3 reads CASSLVSLGRGNEQFF. CDR3 nucleotides: TGTGCCAGCAGCTTAGTTAGTTTGGGCCGGGGCAATGAGCAGTTCTTC. The complete variable domain, with remaining parts taken from reference TRBV7-9 and TRBJ2-1, reads DTGVSQNPRHKITKRGQNVTFRCDPISEHNRLYWYRQTLGQGPEFLTYFQNEAQLEKSRLLSDRFSAERPKGSFSTLEIQRTEQGDSAMYLCASSLVSLGRGNEQFFGPGTRLTVL.

The gene calls are TRBV7-3 and TRBJ2-1; 7 positions agree with TRBD1. J lost 9 bases, V lost 5 bases, and 13 bases had no gene match. Germline values: CDR1 SGHTA, CDR2 FQGTGA. The CDR3 covers 15 residues. CDR3 amino acids: CASSPDDRESPEQFF. CDR3 sequence (DNA): TGTGCCAGCAGCCCGGACGACAGGGAAAGTCCTGAGCAGTTCTTC.

The chain is built from TRBV30 and TRBJ1-5; tentatively, D is TRBD1 (5 bases). Germline values: CDR1 GTSNPN, CDR2 SVGIG (reference sequence). The CDR3 runs 14 residues. Trimming shortened V by 0 bases and J by 2 bases, and 8 bases separated the two germline ends. The DNA for the CDR3 is TGTGCCTGGAGTGTACCAGGGCGCAATCAGCCCCAGCATTTT. This sequence encodes CAWSVPGRNQPQHF.

This clone was seen just once. The chain recombines TRBV30 with TRBJ1-1, with TRBD1 as a possible D gene (5 bases). V shed 0 bases and J shed 5 bases, with 13 bases lying between them. Germline-derived CDR1 and CDR2 are GTSNPN and SVGIG (reference sequence). The CDR3 spans 14 residues. The CDR3: CAWSVSGGWTEAFF. As DNA, the CDR3 is TGTGCCTGGAGTGTATCGGGGGGGTGGACTGAAGCTTTCTTT.

The J gene is TRBJ2-3, the V gene TRBV5-4; 10 nucleotides match TRBD2. The CDR3 is 15 residues long. V trimming: 4 bases; J trimming: 6 bases; junction bases outside the gene matches: 8. From germline, CDR1 is SGHNT and CDR2 YYREEE (reference sequence). The CDR3 coding sequence is TGTGCCAGCAGCGCGGGACTAGCGCCAGGGGATACGCAGTATTTT. Translation gives CASSAGLAPGDTQYF.

V is TRBV5-1 and J is TRBJ2-7; D remains unclear. V lost 6 bases, J lost 0 bases, and 19 bases lay in between. CDR3 size: 16 residues. Germline V gene sequence: CDR1 SGHRS, CDR2 YFSETQ. CDR3 sequence (DNA): TGCGCCAGCAAGGTCGAGGTGTCCACGAGCTCCTACGAGCAGTACTTC. Its translation: CASKVEVSTSSYEQYF.

This sequence joins TRBV5-5 and TRBJ2-5; the D is unclear. Germline CDR1 reads SGHKS; CDR2 reads YYEKEE (reference sequence). Trimming cost V 2 bases and J 3 bases, with 11 bases left between them. This CDR3 region has 14 residues. The CDR3 spells CASSFSPGKETQYF. CDR3 nucleotides: TGTGCCAGCAGCTTTTCCCCAGGAAAAGAGACCCAGTACTTC. The full variable domain, completed using reference TRBV5-5 and TRBJ2-5, is DAGVTQSPTHLIKTRGQQVTLRCSPISGHKSVSWYQQVLGQGPQFIFQYYEKEERGRGNFPDRFSARQFPNYSSELNVNALLLGDSALYLCASSFSPGKETQYFGPGTRLLVL.

This chain uses TRBV4-1 with TRBJ1-1, with D uncertain. CDR1 MGHRA and CDR2 YSYEKL come from the germline V gene. The V gene lost 1 base and the J gene lost 2 bases, with 14 bases spanning the gap. There are 16 residues in the CDR3. The CDR3 nucleotides are TGCGCCAGCAGCCAAGGGCCCTCGATGATTAACACTGAAGCTTTCTTT. It encodes CASSQGPSMINTEAFF.

This clone has a single count. This chain links TRBV27 with TRBJ2-1; 7 bases line up with TRBD2. V shed 6 bases, J shed 0 bases, and the junction held 8 bases outside the gene matches. CDR1 and CDR2 from the germline V gene are MNHEY and SMNVEV (reference sequence). CDR3 length: 16 amino acids. The CDR3 DNA reads TGTGCCAGCAGCCAAAGTGGCGGGGGCTCCTACAATGAGCAGTTCTTC. It is translated as CASSQSGGGSYNEQFF.

The V call is TRBV7-9, the J call TRBJ2-7; 9 bases align to TRBD1. The J segment lost 5 bases and the V segment lost 4 bases, leaving 9 bases of the junction unmatched. Per germline, CDR1 SEHNR and CDR2 FQNEAQ (reference sequence). The CDR3 is made up of 15 amino acids. This chain's CDR3 is CASSSSGTGQDEQYF. CDR3 in DNA: TGTGCCAGCAGCTCGTCCGGGACAGGGCAGGACGAGCAGTACTTC.

CDR3: CASSQRTGANTEAFF. CDR3 nucleotide sequence: TGTGCCAGCAGCCAGCGGACAGGGGCTAACACTGAAGCTTTCTTT. V gene TRBV7-9 combines with J gene TRBJ1-1, with TRBD1 identical over 9 bases. This CDR3 is built from 15 residues. Germline CDR1 is SEHNR and CDR2 is FQNEAQ (reference sequence). V trimming: 5 bases; J trimming: 2 bases; junction bases outside the gene matches: 6.

J is TRBJ1-1 and V is TRBV30, with 8 bases matching TRBD1. From germline, CDR1 is GTSNPN and CDR2 SVGIG (reference sequence). V lost 2 bases, J lost 6 bases, and 17 bases stayed unmatched. The CDR3 covers 17 residues. CDR3: CAWSPYRTGFVSAEAFF. CDR3 bases: TGTGCCTGGAGTCCCTATCGGACAGGGTTTGTTTCGGCTGAAGCTTTCTTT.

This chain connects TRBV19 to TRBJ1-1; tentatively, D is TRBD1 (6 bases). This CDR3 is built from 14 residues. The V end was cut by 7 bases, the J end by 2 bases, with 14 bases between. Per the germline V gene, CDR1 is LNHDA and CDR2 is SQIVND (reference sequence). CDR3 protein: CASKVGRGNTEAFF. The DNA of the CDR3 is TGTGCCAGTAAGGTGGGCAGGGGAAACACTGAAGCTTTCTTT.

This chain joins TRBV19 and TRBJ1-1; TRBD1 aligns across 9 bases. Germline V gene lookup returns CDR1 LNHDA and CDR2 SQIVND (reference sequence). The CDR3 is made up of 16 amino acids. V lost 1 base, J lost 0 bases, and 3 bases stayed unmatched. CDR3 sequence (DNA): TGTGCCAGTAGTATAGTAAGACAGGGGGTGAACACTGAAGCTTTCTTT. It encodes CASSIVRQGVNTEAFF.

The chain recombines TRBV5-4 with TRBJ1-1; D might be TRBD1 (5 bases). This CDR3 is 15 amino acids long. V lost 4 bases, J lost 4 bases, and 17 bases lay in between. Germline-derived CDR1 and CDR2 are SGHNT and YYREEE (reference sequence). DNA for the CDR3: TGTGCCAGCAGCATCAAAGGGAGGGGTGGCACTGAAGCTTTCTTT. Translation: CASSIKGRGGTEAFF.

The chain joins TRBV19 to TRBJ1-2, with D perhaps matching TRBD1 (6 bases). The germline V and J ends were trimmed by 7 bases and 6 bases, with 6 bases remaining between them. The CDR3 is 10 residues long. The V gene's germline CDR1 is LNHDA and CDR2 SQIVND (reference sequence). CDR3 nucleotides: TGTGCCAGTAACAGGGATGGCTACACCTTC. This sequence encodes CASNRDGYTF.

V and J are TRBV27 and TRBJ1-5; D gene uncertain. The V gene lost 5 bases and the J gene lost 4 bases, with 6 bases spanning the gap. This CDR3 comprises 12 residues. Germline V gene sequence: CDR1 MNHEY, CDR2 SMNVEV (reference sequence). CDR3 nucleotides: TGTGCCAGCAGTCCAACTAATCAGCCCCAGCATTTT. Protein: CASSPTNQPQHF.

The chain joins TRBV18 to TRBJ1-1; D not resolved. This CDR3 is 14 amino acids long. The germline gives CDR1 KGHSH, CDR2 LQKENI. Trimming stripped 1 base from V and 1 base from J, with 7 bases between. CDR3 bases: TGTGCCAGCTCACCACTCGCGGGGAACACTGAAGCTTTCTTT. Amino acids: CASSPLAGNTEAFF.